The entry below gives a single T cell receptor beta chain sequence along with its context. The data were obtained in a study of T cell changes during pregnancy in multiple sclerosis. Germline V gives CDR1 LNHNV, CDR2 YYDKDF (reference sequence). V was pared by 8 bases and J by 5 bases, with 7 bases of the junction left unmatched. This CDR3 contains 14 residues. Sequenced by immunoSEQ multiplex PCR; TCRdb stores in-frame clones only, minus some. The sample lists about 80,000 clones, around nine tenths occurring once. The sequenced sample was peripheral blood, obtained before pregnancy. The TCR originated in a female donor with multiple sclerosis, enrolled in a pregnancy study. The chain joins TRBV15 to TRBJ1-4; 8 bases match TRBD1. Here the CDR3 DNA reads TGTGCCACCGGCCGGGACAGGTTAAATGAAAAACTGTTTTTT. It is translated as CATGRDRLNEKLFF.